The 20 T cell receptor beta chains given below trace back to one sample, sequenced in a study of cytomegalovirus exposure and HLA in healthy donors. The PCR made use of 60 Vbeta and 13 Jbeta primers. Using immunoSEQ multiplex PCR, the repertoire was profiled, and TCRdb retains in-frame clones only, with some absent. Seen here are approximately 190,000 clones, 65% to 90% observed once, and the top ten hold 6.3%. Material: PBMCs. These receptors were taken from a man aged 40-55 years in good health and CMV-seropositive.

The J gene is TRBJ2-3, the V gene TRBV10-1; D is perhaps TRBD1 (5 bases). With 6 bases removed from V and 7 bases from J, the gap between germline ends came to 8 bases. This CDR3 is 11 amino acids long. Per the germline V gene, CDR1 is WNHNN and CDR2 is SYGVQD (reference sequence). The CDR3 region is CASSAGYTQYF. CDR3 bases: TGCGCCAGCAGCGCAGGGTATACGCAGTATTTT.

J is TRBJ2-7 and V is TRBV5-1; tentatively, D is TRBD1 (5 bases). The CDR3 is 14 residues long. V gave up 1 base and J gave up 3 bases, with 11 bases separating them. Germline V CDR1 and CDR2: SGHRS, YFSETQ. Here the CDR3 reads CASSLFGQSYEQYF. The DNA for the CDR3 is TGCGCCAGCAGCTTGTTCGGACAAAGCTACGAGCAGTACTTC.

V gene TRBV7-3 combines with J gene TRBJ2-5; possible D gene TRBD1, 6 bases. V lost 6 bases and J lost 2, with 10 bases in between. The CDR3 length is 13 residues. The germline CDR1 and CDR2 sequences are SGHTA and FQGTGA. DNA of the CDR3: TGTGCCAGCAGGGGGGCAGAACAAGAGACCCAGTACTTC. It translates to CASRGAEQETQYF.

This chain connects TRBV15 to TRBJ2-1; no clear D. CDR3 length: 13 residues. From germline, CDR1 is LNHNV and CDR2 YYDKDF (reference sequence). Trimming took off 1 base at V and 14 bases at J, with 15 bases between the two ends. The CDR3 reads CATSRGFDGREFF. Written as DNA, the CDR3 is TGTGCCACCAGCAGAGGATTTGACGGTCGGGAGTTCTTC.

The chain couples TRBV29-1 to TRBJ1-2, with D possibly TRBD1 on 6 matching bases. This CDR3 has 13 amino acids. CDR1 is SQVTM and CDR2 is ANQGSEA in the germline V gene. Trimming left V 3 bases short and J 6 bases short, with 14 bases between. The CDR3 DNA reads TGCAGCGTTGATGATGGACAGCTTCATGGCTACACCTTC. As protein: CSVDDGQLHGYTF.

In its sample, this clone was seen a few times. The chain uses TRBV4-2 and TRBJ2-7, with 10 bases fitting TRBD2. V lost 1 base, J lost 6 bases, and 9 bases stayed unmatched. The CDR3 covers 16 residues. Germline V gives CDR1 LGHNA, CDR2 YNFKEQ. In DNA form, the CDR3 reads TGTGCCAGCAGCCAAGCGGAGCGGGGGGGCCGGGGCGAGCAGTACTTC. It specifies CASSQAERGGRGEQYF.

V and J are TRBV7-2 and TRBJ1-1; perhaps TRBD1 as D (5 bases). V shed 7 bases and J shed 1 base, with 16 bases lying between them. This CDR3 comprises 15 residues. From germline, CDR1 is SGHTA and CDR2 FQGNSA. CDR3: CASKRRDLWNTEAFF. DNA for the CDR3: TGTGCCAGCAAGCGGAGGGACCTTTGGAACACTGAAGCTTTCTTT.

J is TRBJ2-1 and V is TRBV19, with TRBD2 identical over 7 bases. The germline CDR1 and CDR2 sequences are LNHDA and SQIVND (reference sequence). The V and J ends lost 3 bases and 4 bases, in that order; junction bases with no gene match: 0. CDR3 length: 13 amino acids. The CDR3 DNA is TGTGCCAGTAGTATGGGGGGGTACAATGAGCAGTTCTTC. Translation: CASSMGGYNEQFF.

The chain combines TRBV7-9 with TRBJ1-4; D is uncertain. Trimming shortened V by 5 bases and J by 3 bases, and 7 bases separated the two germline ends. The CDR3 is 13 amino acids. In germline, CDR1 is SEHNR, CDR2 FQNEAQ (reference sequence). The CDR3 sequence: CASSPPANEKLFF. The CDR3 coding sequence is TGTGCCAGCAGCCCTCCCGCTAATGAAAAACTGTTTTTT.

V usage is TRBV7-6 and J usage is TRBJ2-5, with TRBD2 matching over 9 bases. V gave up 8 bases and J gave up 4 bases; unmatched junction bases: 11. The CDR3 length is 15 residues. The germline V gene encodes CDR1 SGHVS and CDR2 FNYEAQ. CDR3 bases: TGTGCCAGCGGGTTTGCGGGGGGGCCCAGAGAGACCCAGTACTTC. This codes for CASGFAGGPRETQYF.

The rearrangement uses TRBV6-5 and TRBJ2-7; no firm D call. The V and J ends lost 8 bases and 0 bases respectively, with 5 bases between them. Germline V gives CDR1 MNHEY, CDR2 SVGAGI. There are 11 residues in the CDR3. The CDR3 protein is CASAGSYEQYF. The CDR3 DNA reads TGTGCCAGCGCAGGCTCCTACGAGCAGTACTTC.

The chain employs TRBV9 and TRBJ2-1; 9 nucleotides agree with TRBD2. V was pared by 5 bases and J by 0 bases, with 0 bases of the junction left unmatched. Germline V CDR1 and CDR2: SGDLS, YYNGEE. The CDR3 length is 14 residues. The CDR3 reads CASRAGGSYNEQFF. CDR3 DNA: TGTGCCAGCAGAGCGGGGGGCTCCTACAATGAGCAGTTCTTC.

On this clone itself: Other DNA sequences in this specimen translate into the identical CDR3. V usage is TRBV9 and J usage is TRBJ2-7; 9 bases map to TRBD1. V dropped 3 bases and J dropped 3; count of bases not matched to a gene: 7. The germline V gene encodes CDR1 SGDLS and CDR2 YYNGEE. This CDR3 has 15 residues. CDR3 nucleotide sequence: TGTGCCAGCAGCGCCTCGACAGGGGGGGGCTACGAGCAGTACTTC. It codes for CASSASTGGGYEQYF.

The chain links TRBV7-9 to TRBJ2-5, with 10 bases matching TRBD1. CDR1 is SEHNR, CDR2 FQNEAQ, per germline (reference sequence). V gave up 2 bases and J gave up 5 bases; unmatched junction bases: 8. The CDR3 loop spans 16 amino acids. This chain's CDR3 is CASSLFWTGGFETQYF. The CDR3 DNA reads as TGTGCCAGCAGCTTATTTTGGACAGGGGGTTTCGAGACCCAGTACTTC.

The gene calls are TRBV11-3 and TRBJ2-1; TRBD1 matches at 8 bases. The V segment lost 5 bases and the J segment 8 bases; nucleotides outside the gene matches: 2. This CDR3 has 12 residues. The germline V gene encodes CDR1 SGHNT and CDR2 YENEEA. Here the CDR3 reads CASSRGQDEQFF. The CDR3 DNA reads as TGTGCCAGCAGCCGGGGACAGGATGAGCAGTTCTTC.

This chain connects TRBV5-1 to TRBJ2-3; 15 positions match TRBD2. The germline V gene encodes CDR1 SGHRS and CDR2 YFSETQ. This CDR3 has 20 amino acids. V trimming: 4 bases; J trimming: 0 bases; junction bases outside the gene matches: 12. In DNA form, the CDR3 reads TGCGCCAGCAGCCCCCAGGGACTAGCGGGGGGCAAAGCTAGCACAGATACGCAGTATTTT. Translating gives CASSPQGLAGGKASTDTQYF.

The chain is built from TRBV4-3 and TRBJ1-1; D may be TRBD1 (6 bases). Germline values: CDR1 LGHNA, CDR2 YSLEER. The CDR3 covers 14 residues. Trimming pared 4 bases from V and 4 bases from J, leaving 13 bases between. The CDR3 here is CASSPDSGGTEAFF. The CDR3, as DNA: TGCGCCAGCAGCCCGGACAGTGGAGGCACTGAAGCTTTCTTT.

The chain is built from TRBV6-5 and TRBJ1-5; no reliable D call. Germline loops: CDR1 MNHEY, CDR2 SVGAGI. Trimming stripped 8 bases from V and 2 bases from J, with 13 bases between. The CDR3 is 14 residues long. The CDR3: CASVAGPGNQPQHF. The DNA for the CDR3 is TGTGCCAGCGTGGCGGGCCCCGGCAATCAGCCCCAGCATTTT.

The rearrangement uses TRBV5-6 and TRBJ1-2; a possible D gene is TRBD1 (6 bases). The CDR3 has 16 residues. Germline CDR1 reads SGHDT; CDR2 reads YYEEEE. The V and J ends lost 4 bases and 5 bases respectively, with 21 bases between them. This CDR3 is CASSPPEGGRTYGYTF. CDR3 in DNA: TGTGCCAGCAGCCCTCCCGAGGGGGGGCGGACGTATGGCTACACCTTC.

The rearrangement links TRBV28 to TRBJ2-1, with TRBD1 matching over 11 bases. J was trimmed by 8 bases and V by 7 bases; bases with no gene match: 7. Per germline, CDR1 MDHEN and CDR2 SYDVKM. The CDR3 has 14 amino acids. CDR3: CASTGQGAIDEQFF. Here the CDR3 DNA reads TGTGCCAGCACCGGACAGGGGGCGATCGATGAGCAGTTCTTC.